This T cell receptor beta chain emerged from a study of technical replicates of blood from a handful of donors. CDR1 and CDR2 (germline): GTSNPN, SVGIG (reference sequence). V was clipped by 4 bases and J by 5 bases; unmatched bases: 10. This CDR3 region has 15 residues. Method: immunoSEQ multiplex PCR; TCRdb's copy keeps in-frame clones and lacks some. The sample yields tens of thousands of clones, roughly 96% seen once. Source material: T cells isolated from PBMCs. This chain uses TRBV30 with TRBJ2-5; 10 bases line up with TRBD1. The receptor comes from a human donor in good health. The CDR3 sequence: CAWTSDRGSYETQYF. CDR3 in DNA: TGTGCCTGGACCTCGGACAGGGGGTCGTATGAGACCCAGTACTTC.